Following are 31 T cell receptor beta chains from one sample sequenced in a study of blood T cell repertoires in COVID-19. Assay: immunoSEQ multiplex PCR; the TCRdb copy retains only in-frame clones and omits some. This table has 250,000 to 350,000 clones, approximately 90% appearing once. The source material was peripheral blood. These receptor sequences come from a woman in her forties or fifties with active or convalescent COVID-19.

J is TRBJ1-1 and V is TRBV14, with a weak D call TRBD1 (6 bases). The CDR3 totals 14 residues. Germline values: CDR1 SGHDN, CDR2 FVKESK. The V and J ends lost 2 bases and 0 bases respectively, with 7 bases between them. The CDR3 DNA sequence: TGTGCCAGCAGCCAAACAGGGATGAACACTGAAGCTTTCTTT. Protein sequence: CASSQTGMNTEAFF. Combining the CDR3 with reference TRBV14 and TRBJ1-1 gives the whole variable domain EAGVTQFPSHSVIEKGQTVTLRCDPISGHDNLYWYRRVMGKEIKFLLHFVKESKQDESGMPNNRFLAERTGGTYSTLKVQPAELEDSGVYFCASSQTGMNTEAFFGQGTRLTVV.

The chain employs TRBV10-3 and TRBJ1-4; D is undetermined. This CDR3 is 14 amino acids long. The germline V gene encodes CDR1 ENHRY and CDR2 SYGVKD. V was shortened by 5 bases and J by 8 bases, with 15 bases between the two germline ends. In nucleotides, the CDR3 is TGTGCCATCAGTAGGCCAGGAACGAACGAAAAACTGTTTTTT. It specifies CAISRPGTNEKLFF.

The gene calls are TRBV27 and TRBJ1-4, with 7 nucleotides matching TRBD1. The CDR3 loop spans 15 amino acids. The V gene end was trimmed by 3 bases and the J gene end by 7 bases; junction bases not matched to a gene: 8. CDR1 MNHEY and CDR2 SMNVEV come from the germline V gene (reference sequence). CDR3 in amino acids: CASSFQQGRAEKLFF. The CDR3 DNA reads as TGTGCCAGCAGTTTCCAACAGGGGCGCGCTGAAAAACTGTTTTTT.

The chain has TRBV15 and TRBJ2-3; D remains unclear. Trimming pared 0 bases from V and 8 bases from J, leaving 15 bases between. Per the germline V gene, CDR1 is LNHNV and CDR2 is YYDKDF (reference sequence). CDR3 length: 15 amino acids. The CDR3 reads CATSRDSRQVSTQYF. The CDR3 DNA follows: TGTGCCACCAGCAGAGATTCGAGACAAGTTTCTACGCAGTATTTT.

CDR3 sequence reads: CASSLGGDQPQHF. CDR3 DNA: TGTGCCAGCAGCCTAGGAGGCGATCAGCCCCAGCATTTT. The rearrangement uses TRBV5-5 and TRBJ1-5; D ambiguous. Germline V gene data show CDR1 as SGHKS and CDR2 as YYEKEE (reference sequence). The V end lost 4 bases, the J end lost 5 bases, and 10 bases lay between the germline ends. This CDR3 comprises 13 residues.

This CDR3 reads CASSQLNEQYF. The DNA for the CDR3 is TGTGCCAGCAGCCAATTAAACGAGCAGTACTTC. The chain combines TRBV3-1 (or the pseudogene TRBV3-2) with TRBJ2-7, with no clear D. CDR3 length: 11 residues. Trimming stripped 2 bases from V and 5 bases from J, with 4 bases between. Germline-derived CDR1 and CDR2 are LGHDT and YNNKEL (reference sequence).

V is TRBV7-2 and J is TRBJ2-5; D is possibly TRBD2 (5 bases). Trimming removed 5 bases at V and 5 bases at J, with 18 bases between. This CDR3 region has 15 residues. In germline, CDR1 is SGHTA, CDR2 FQGNSA. CDR3 DNA sequence: TGTGCCAGCAGCCCTGTTTATCCGGGCGGGGAGACCCAGTACTTC. It specifies CASSPVYPGGETQYF. Full variable domain (outside the CDR3, taken from reference TRBV7-2 and TRBJ2-5): GAGVSQSPSNKVTEKGKDVELRCDPISGHTALYWYRQSLGQGLEFLIYFQGNSAPDKSGLPSDRFSAERTGGSVSTLTIQRTQQEDSAVYLCASSPVYPGGETQYFGPGTRLLVL.

The rearrangement joins TRBV6-5 to TRBJ2-1; 7 positions match TRBD1. Looked up from germline, CDR1 is MNHEY and CDR2 is SVGAGI. The CDR3 totals 12 residues. V trimming: 4 bases; J trimming: 10 bases; junction bases outside the gene matches: 4. The DNA of the CDR3 is TGTGCCAGCAGTTTAGGACAGGCGGAGCAGTTCTTC. It translates to CASSLGQAEQFF.

CDR3 in amino acids: CASSPRGGGANYGYTF. CDR3 in DNA: TGTGCCAGCAGCCCCCGCGGCGGTGGAGCTAACTATGGCTACACCTTC. The V and J genes are TRBV7-2 and TRBJ1-2; D is unresolved. Germline CDR1 and CDR2: SGHTA and FQGNSA. This CDR3 has 16 residues. V gave up 5 bases and J gave up 0 bases, with 16 bases separating them.

The J gene is TRBJ1-2, the V gene TRBV9; 9 bases line up with TRBD1. The CDR3 is made up of 15 amino acids. The V and J ends lost 3 bases and 7 bases, in that order; junction bases with no gene match: 10. Germline assignment: CDR1 SGDLS and CDR2 YYNGEE. Here the CDR3 reads CASSGGTGPSFGYTF. In nucleotides, the CDR3 is TGTGCCAGCAGCGGAGGGACAGGGCCATCATTTGGCTACACCTTC.

DNA of the CDR3: TGTGCCAGCAGCTTCCACCCGGGTGATTGGCAAGAGAACACTGAAGCTTTCTTT. Encoded protein: CASSFHPGDWQENTEAFF. The genes are TRBV7-3 and TRBJ1-1; D is uncertain. The CDR3 is 18 residues long. Germline CDR1 is SGHTA and CDR2 is FQGTGA. V dropped 3 bases and J dropped 1 base, with 21 bases sitting between them.

This chain connects TRBV28 to TRBJ2-1, with TRBD1 identical over 9 bases. The CDR3 runs 15 residues. Unmatched junction bases numbered 10, after V lost 7 bases and J lost 6 bases. Germline V gene sequence: CDR1 MDHEN, CDR2 SYDVKM. The CDR3 nucleotides are TGTGCCAGCAAGGGGAACAGGGGGCGACGCAATGAGCAGTTCTTC. It translates to CASKGNRGRRNEQFF.

The J gene is TRBJ1-1, the V gene TRBV6-5; 10 bases agree with TRBD1. The germline V gene has CDR1 MNHEY and CDR2 SVGAGI. The CDR3 spans 14 residues. V lost 6 bases and J lost 5; bases outside the gene matches: 6. In DNA form, the CDR3 reads TGTGCCAGCAGGACAGGGGGCTCTTGGACTGAAGCTTTCTTT. Its translation: CASRTGGSWTEAFF.

The chain has TRBV4-1 and TRBJ1-4; 11 bases map to TRBD1. In germline, CDR1 is MGHRA, CDR2 YSYEKL. The CDR3 has 17 residues. The V and J ends lost 4 bases and 6 bases, in that order; junction bases with no gene match: 10. CDR3 sequence: CASSLSGRGQGDEKLFF. The CDR3 DNA reads as TGCGCCAGCAGCCTTTCGGGGAGGGGACAGGGGGATGAAAAACTGTTTTTT.

This chain joins TRBV4-3 and TRBJ2-1, with 14 bases matching TRBD2. With V trimmed by 0 bases and J by 10 bases, 14 bases remained unmatched. Germline loops: CDR1 LGHNA, CDR2 YSLEER. The CDR3 is 19 residues long. The CDR3: CASSQDSPSGLAGGREQFF. The CDR3 DNA reads TGCGCCAGCAGCCAAGATAGCCCTAGCGGACTAGCGGGGGGTCGGGAGCAGTTCTTC.

V usage is TRBV7-9 and J usage is TRBJ1-3; 7 nucleotides agree with TRBD1. This CDR3 is 17 amino acids long. Germline values: CDR1 SEHNR, CDR2 FQNEAQ (reference sequence). V gave up 2 bases and J gave up 0 bases; unmatched junction bases: 7. CDR3 region: CASSLSGTESSGNTIYF. CDR3 bases: TGTGCCAGCAGCTTATCCGGGACAGAGAGCTCTGGAAACACCATATATTTT.

This sequence joins TRBV28 and TRBJ1-5; 7 positions match TRBD1. V lost 4 bases and J lost 3; bases outside the gene matches: 3. Germline CDR1 reads MDHEN; CDR2 reads SYDVKM. The CDR3 consists of 14 residues. The CDR3 DNA follows: TGTGCCAGCAGTTGGGGACAGTTCAATCAGCCCCAGCATTTT. Amino acids: CASSWGQFNQPQHF.

With regard to this clone: Other DNA sequences in the sample encode the same CDR3. The gene calls are TRBV5-1 and TRBJ1-1; unclear D gene. Trimming cost V 2 bases and J 1 base, with 9 bases left between them. CDR1 and CDR2 (germline): SGHRS, YFSETQ. The CDR3 extends over 14 amino acids. CDR3 amino acids: CASSLATANTEAFF. The CDR3 DNA reads TGCGCCAGCAGCTTAGCGACTGCGAACACTGAAGCTTTCTTT.

This clone was recorded only once. This sequence joins TRBV5-6 and TRBJ2-2, with 14 bases matching TRBD2. This CDR3 region has 18 residues. V shed 5 bases, J shed 3 bases, and the junction held 9 bases outside the gene matches. In germline, CDR1 is SGHDT, CDR2 YYEEEE. The CDR3 here is CASSLGGTSGGDTGELFF. The CDR3 nucleotides are TGTGCCAGCAGTCTCGGTGGGACTAGCGGGGGCGACACCGGGGAGCTGTTTTTT. The whole variable domain, filled in from reference TRBV5-6 and TRBJ2-2, reads DAGVTQSPTHLIKTRGQQVTLRCSPKSGHDTVSWYQQALGQGPQFIFQYYEEEERQRGNFPDRFSGHQFPNYSSELNVNALLLGDSALYLCASSLGGTSGGDTGELFFGEGSRLTVL.

A word on this clone: This specimen includes other DNA sequences encoding the same CDR3. The gene calls are TRBV18 and TRBJ1-5, with D maybe TRBD1 (5 bases). V was trimmed by 4 bases and J by 4 bases, leaving 11 bases between them. Germline V lookup: CDR1 KGHSH, CDR2 LQKENI. The CDR3 runs to 14 residues. The CDR3 sequence is CASSLSGGNQPQHF. DNA for the CDR3: TGTGCCAGCTCACTCTCCGGGGGGAATCAGCCCCAGCATTTT. The full variable domain, with the rest looked up from reference TRBV18 and TRBJ1-5, is NAGVMQNPRHLVRRRGQEARLRCSPMKGHSHVYWYRQLPEEGLKFMVYLQKENIIDESGMPKERFSAEFPKEGPSILRIQQVVRGDSAAYFCASSLSGGNQPQHFGDGTRLSIL.

The J gene is TRBJ1-4, the V gene TRBV2; D not certain. The V end was cut by 4 bases, the J end by 12 bases, with 9 bases between. The length of the CDR3 is 11 residues. CDR1 and CDR2 (germline): SNHLY, FYNNEI. The CDR3 bases are TGTGCCAGCAGTGCTAGTAGGCAACTGTTTTTT. Translated, it gives CASSASRQLFF.

This clone was picked up one time. The chain employs TRBV4-2 and TRBJ1-6, with D possibly being TRBD1 (6 bases). The CDR3 runs to 17 residues. The germline CDR1 and CDR2 sequences are LGHNA and YNFKEQ. The V and J ends lost 0 bases and 6 bases respectively, with 15 bases between them. The chain's CDR3 is CASSQEIQDSFNSPLHF. The CDR3 DNA reads as TGTGCCAGCAGCCAAGAAATTCAGGACAGCTTTAATTCACCCCTCCACTTT.

The V and J genes are TRBV5-4 and TRBJ2-3; 7 bases line up with TRBD2. This CDR3 is built from 16 residues. In germline, CDR1 is SGHNT, CDR2 YYREEE (reference sequence). J gave up 2 bases and V 3 bases, and 9 bases lay outside the gene matches. The CDR3 nucleotides read TGTGCCAGCAGCTATGCAGGGCGGGGGATCACAGATACGCAGTATTTT. It specifies CASSYAGRGITDTQYF.

This clone has only one observation. The chain carries TRBV6-2 or TRBV6-3 and TRBJ2-7, with D hard to call. This CDR3 region has 15 residues. Trimming took off 4 bases at V and 0 bases at J, with 13 bases between the two ends. The germline CDR1 and CDR2 sequences are MNHEY and SVGEGT. The CDR3 nucleotides are TGTGCCAGCAGTTGGTCCAGGTCACACTCCTACGAGCAGTACTTC. This sequence encodes CASSWSRSHSYEQYF.

This clone showed up just once. This chain uses TRBV18 with TRBJ2-7; 7 bases align to TRBD1. The CDR3 has 15 residues. CDR1 and CDR2 from the germline V gene are KGHSH and LQKENI. Unmatched junction bases numbered 11, after V lost 6 bases and J lost 3 bases. Here the CDR3 reads CASSRGRDSHYEQYF. CDR3 nucleotide sequence: TGTGCCAGCTCCCGGGGCCGGGACAGTCACTACGAGCAGTACTTC.

The genes are TRBV28 and TRBJ2-1, with TRBD2 identical over 10 bases. The CDR3 has 14 amino acids. Germline V gene data show CDR1 as MDHEN and CDR2 as SYDVKM. The V segment lost 3 bases and the J segment 4 bases; nucleotides outside the gene matches: 0. Here the CDR3 reads CASSFSGRYNEQFF. The CDR3 nucleotides are TGTGCCAGCAGTTTTAGCGGGAGGTACAATGAGCAGTTCTTC.

The chain recombines TRBV3-1 (or the pseudogene TRBV3-2) with TRBJ1-5; D unresolved. The V end lost 4 bases, the J end lost 0 bases, and 7 bases lay between the germline ends. Germline CDR1 and CDR2: LGHDT and YNNKEL (reference sequence). The CDR3 is 14 residues long. The chain's CDR3 is CASSLLGSNQPQHF. CDR3 bases: TGTGCCAGCAGCCTTCTCGGTAGCAATCAGCCCCAGCATTTT.

This rearrangement joins TRBV7-2 to TRBJ2-5; 12 nucleotides line up with TRBD2. The CDR3 totals 15 residues. With 5 bases clipped from V and 5 bases from J, the junction kept 6 bases outside the gene matches. Germline CDR1 is SGHTA and CDR2 is FQGNSA. The CDR3 DNA reads TGTGCCAGCAGCCAGCTAGCGGGAGGGCCGGAGACCCAGTACTTC. Amino acid sequence: CASSQLAGGPETQYF.

The V gene is TRBV7-2, the J gene TRBJ1-6; D is ambiguous. Germline assignment: CDR1 SGHTA and CDR2 FQGNSA. This CDR3 spans 14 amino acids. V shed 3 bases and J shed 7 bases, with 10 bases lying between them. CDR3 sequence: CASSFSTANSPLHF. In DNA form, the CDR3 reads TGTGCCAGCAGCTTCAGCACAGCAAATTCACCCCTCCACTTT.

This chain uses TRBV27 with TRBJ1-5; no firm D call. The CDR3 spans 13 residues. Trimming stripped 0 bases from V and 5 bases from J, with 5 bases between. The germline gives CDR1 MNHEY, CDR2 SMNVEV (reference sequence). CDR3 sequence (DNA): TGTGCCAGCAGTTTATCCCTCTATCAGCCCCAGCATTTT. Translated: CASSLSLYQPQHF.

The rearrangement uses TRBV18 and TRBJ1-5; D ambiguous. The CDR3 spans 13 residues. The germline V gene has CDR1 KGHSH and CDR2 LQKENI. The V and J ends lost 4 bases and 0 bases respectively, with 4 bases between them. The CDR3 loop reads CASSLYSNQPQHF. Here the CDR3 DNA reads TGTGCCAGCTCACTGTATAGCAATCAGCCCCAGCATTTT.